What follows are 10 T cell receptor beta chains derived from one specimen sequenced in a study of shared clonotypes between healthy human individuals. Naive CD8 populations comprised CD45RO-negative cells positively selected for CCR7, excluding terminally differentiated effector memory CD45RA+ cells. The data were produced by immunoSEQ multiplex PCR, yet TCRdb's version contains in-frame clones alone and is incomplete. The sample has 600,000 or so clones, 98% seen once. Specimen: naive CD8+ T cells sorted from blood. The origin of the receptors is a man aged 25-45 years in good health.

Here the CDR3 DNA reads TGTGCCAGTACACAGGGACGGGACACTGAAGCTTTCTTT. It specifies CASTQGRDTEAFF. The rearrangement uses TRBV6-5 and TRBJ1-1; possible D gene TRBD1, 6 bases. The CDR3 is 13 amino acids. The germline V gene has CDR1 MNHEY and CDR2 SVGAGI. Trimming cost V 9 bases and J 3 bases, with 14 bases left between them.

The J gene is TRBJ2-7, the V gene TRBV7-9, with D perhaps matching TRBD2 (5 bases). Trimming took 4 bases from V and 5 from J, leaving 18 bases between them. This CDR3 is built from 15 residues. The V gene's germline CDR1 is SEHNR and CDR2 FQNEAQ (reference sequence). Here the CDR3 DNA reads TGTGCCAGCAGCTCAGATCGAACGGGGTACGACGAGCAGTACTTC. As protein: CASSSDRTGYDEQYF.

The V call is TRBV27, the J call TRBJ2-5; D is tentatively TRBD1 or TRBD2 (5 bases each). Germline V CDR1 and CDR2: MNHEY, SMNVEV (reference sequence). Trimming took 6 bases from V and 1 from J, leaving 12 bases between them. The CDR3 loop spans 14 amino acids. CDR3 amino acids: CASSQLDSQETQYF. The CDR3 DNA is TGTGCCAGCAGCCAACTAGACAGCCAAGAGACCCAGTACTTC.

This chain links TRBV5-1 with TRBJ1-2; D remains ambiguous. The CDR3 sequence is 13 residues long. V was clipped by 4 bases and J by 0 bases, with 7 bases between them. Germline CDR1 SGHRS, CDR2 YFSETQ. The CDR3 protein is CASSVHTNYGYTF. CDR3 sequence (DNA): TGCGCCAGCAGCGTACACACTAACTATGGCTACACCTTC.

This chain connects TRBV18 to TRBJ2-1; no definite D call. V lost 1 base and J 0 bases, leaving 7 bases between the germline ends. Germline V gives CDR1 KGHSH, CDR2 LQKENI. CDR3 length equals 15 residues. The CDR3 sequence is CASSPRLSSYNEQFF. The CDR3 coding sequence is TGTGCCAGCTCACCACGTCTCAGCTCCTACAATGAGCAGTTCTTC. The full variable domain, with the rest looked up from reference TRBV18 and TRBJ2-1, is NAGVMQNPRHLVRRRGQEARLRCSPMKGHSHVYWYRQLPEEGLKFMVYLQKENIIDESGMPKERFSAEFPKEGPSILRIQQVVRGDSAAYFCASSPRLSSYNEQFFGPGTRLTVL.

This chain connects TRBV10-3 to TRBJ2-1; no clear D gene. Germline assignment: CDR1 ENHRY and CDR2 SYGVKD. The V and J ends lost 7 bases and 6 bases respectively, with 16 bases between them. This CDR3 spans 14 amino acids. Here the CDR3 reads CAITPDGLANEQFF. The DNA for the CDR3 is TGTGCCATCACCCCGGACGGTCTCGCCAATGAGCAGTTCTTC.

This clone occurred once. The genes are TRBV13 and TRBJ2-5; D unclear. CDR3 size: 14 residues. The V gene's germline CDR1 is PRHDT and CDR2 FYEKMQ (reference sequence). V was cut by 4 bases and J by 4 bases, with 13 bases left in between. DNA for the CDR3: TGTGCCAGCAGCTCCTACAGCGACCCAGAGACCCAGTACTTC. Protein sequence: CASSSYSDPETQYF.

The chain is built from TRBV28 and TRBJ2-7; the match to TRBD1 covers 9 bases. V was pared by 2 bases and J by 0 bases, with 2 bases of the junction left unmatched. Germline V gene data show CDR1 as MDHEN and CDR2 as SYDVKM. There are 15 residues in the CDR3. CDR3 protein: CASSLRDRASYEQYF. CDR3 sequence (DNA): TGTGCCAGCAGTTTAAGGGACAGGGCCTCCTACGAGCAGTACTTC.

The chain links TRBV7-8 to TRBJ1-2; 7 bases match TRBD1. J lost 8 bases, V lost 5 bases, and 8 bases had no gene match. CDR3 size: 13 residues. Germline values: CDR1 SGHVS, CDR2 FQNEAQ. CDR3 nucleotides: TGTGCCAGCAGCCCCAGGACAGGCGGCGGCTACACCTTC. Translation gives CASSPRTGGGYTF. The variable domain in full, with the rest retrieved from reference TRBV7-8 and TRBJ1-2, is GAGVSQSPRYKVAKRGQDVALRCDPISGHVSLFWYQQALGQGPEFLTYFQNEAQLDKSGLPSDRFFAERPEGSVSTLKIQRTQQEDSAVYLCASSPRTGGGYTFGSGTRLTVV.

The genes are TRBV9 and TRBJ1-2; perhaps TRBD1 as D (6 bases). The CDR3 consists of 13 residues. CDR1 and CDR2 from the germline V gene are SGDLS and YYNGEE. The V gene lost 4 bases and the J gene lost 6 bases, with 13 bases spanning the gap. The DNA of the CDR3 is TGTGCCAGCAGCCCGAGGGGGAGTGATGGCTACACCTTC. Amino acid sequence: CASSPRGSDGYTF.